This T cell receptor beta chain was obtained from a study of CD8+ T cells in alopecia areata. Between the trimmed V and J ends, which lost 6 bases and 4 bases, there was a span of 13 bases. CDR1 is LNHDA, CDR2 SQIVND, per germline (reference sequence). The CDR3 sequence is 14 residues long. Sample treatment: oral pan-JAK inhibitor, 5-10 mg twice daily. RNA, once extracted, was reverse transcribed into cDNA for use as the sequencing template. Some clones are missing from TCRdb's copy, which holds only in-frame ones; the method was immunoSEQ multiplex PCR. The sample carries 75,000 to 100,000 clones, approximately 70% recorded once.

The chain recombines TRBV19 with TRBJ1-5, with a tentative D call TRBD1 (5 bases). The sequence came from a human donor with alopecia areata. Material: CD8+ T cells sorted from blood, obtained at approximately week 42, from a patient treated with tofacitinib. The CDR3 sequence is CASSRPGRNQPQHF. CDR3 in DNA: TGTGCCAGTAGCCGACCAGGGCGGAATCAGCCCCAGCATTTT.